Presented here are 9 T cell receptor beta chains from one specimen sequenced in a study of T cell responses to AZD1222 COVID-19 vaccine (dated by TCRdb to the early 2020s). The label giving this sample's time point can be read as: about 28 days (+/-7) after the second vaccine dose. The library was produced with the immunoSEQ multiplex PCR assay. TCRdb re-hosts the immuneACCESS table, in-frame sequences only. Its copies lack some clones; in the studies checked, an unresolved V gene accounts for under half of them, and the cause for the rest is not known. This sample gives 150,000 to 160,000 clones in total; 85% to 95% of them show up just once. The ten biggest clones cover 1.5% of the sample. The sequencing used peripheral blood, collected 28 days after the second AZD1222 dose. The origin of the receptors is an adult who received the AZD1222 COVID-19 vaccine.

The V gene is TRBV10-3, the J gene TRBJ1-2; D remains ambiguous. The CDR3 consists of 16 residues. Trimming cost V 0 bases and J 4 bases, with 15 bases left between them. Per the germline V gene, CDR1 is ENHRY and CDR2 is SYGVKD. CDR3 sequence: CAISESVDAPRYGYTF. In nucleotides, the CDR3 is TGTGCCATCAGTGAGTCCGTCGACGCTCCACGCTATGGCTACACCTTC.

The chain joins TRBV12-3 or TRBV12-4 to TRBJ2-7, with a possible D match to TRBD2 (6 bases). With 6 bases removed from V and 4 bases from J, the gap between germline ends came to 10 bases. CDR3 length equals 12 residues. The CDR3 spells CASSPAGYEQYF. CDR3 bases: TGTGCCAGCAGCCCCGCGGGGTACGAGCAGTACTTC.

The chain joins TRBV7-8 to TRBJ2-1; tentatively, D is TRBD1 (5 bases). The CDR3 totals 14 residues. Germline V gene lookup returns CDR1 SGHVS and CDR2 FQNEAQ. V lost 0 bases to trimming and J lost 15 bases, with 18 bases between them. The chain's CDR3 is CASSLALGLYWRFF. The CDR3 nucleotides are TGTGCCAGCAGCTTAGCGTTGGGGCTCTACTGGCGGTTCTTC.

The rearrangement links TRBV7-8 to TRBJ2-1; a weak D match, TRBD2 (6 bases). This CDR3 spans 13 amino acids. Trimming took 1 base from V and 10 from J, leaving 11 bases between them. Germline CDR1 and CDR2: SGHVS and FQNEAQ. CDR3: CASSLVKGGEQFF. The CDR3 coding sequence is TGTGCCAGCAGCTTAGTGAAGGGAGGCGAGCAGTTCTTC.

This chain's CDR3 is CASRIYGWDNEQFF. Here the CDR3 DNA reads TGTGCAAGTCGGATATACGGTTGGGACAATGAGCAGTTCTTC. This chain joins TRBV12-2 and TRBJ2-1. TRBV12-2 is given as a pseudogene. The CDR3 is made up of 14 amino acids.

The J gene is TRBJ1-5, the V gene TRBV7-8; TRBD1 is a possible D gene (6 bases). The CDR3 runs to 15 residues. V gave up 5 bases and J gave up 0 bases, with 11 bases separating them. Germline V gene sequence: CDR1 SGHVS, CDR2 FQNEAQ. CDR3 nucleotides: TGTGCCAGCAGCGTTTGGACAGATAGCAATCAGCCCCAGCATTTT. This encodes CASSVWTDSNQPQHF.

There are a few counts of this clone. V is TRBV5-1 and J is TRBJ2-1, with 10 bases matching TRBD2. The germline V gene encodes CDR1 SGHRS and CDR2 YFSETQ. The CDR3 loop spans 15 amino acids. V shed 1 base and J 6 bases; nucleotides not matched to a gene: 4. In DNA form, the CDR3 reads TGCGCCAGCAGCTTGTTAGCGGGAGGTTCCAATGAGCAGTTCTTC. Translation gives CASSLLAGGSNEQFF.

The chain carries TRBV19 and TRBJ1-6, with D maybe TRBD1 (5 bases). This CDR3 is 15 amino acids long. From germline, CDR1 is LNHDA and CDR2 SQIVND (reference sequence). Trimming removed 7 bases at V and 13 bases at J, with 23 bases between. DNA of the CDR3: TGTGCCAGTACCCTCGGGGGTGCTGCTCGCGGGCCCCTCCACTTT. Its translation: CASTLGGAARGPLHF.

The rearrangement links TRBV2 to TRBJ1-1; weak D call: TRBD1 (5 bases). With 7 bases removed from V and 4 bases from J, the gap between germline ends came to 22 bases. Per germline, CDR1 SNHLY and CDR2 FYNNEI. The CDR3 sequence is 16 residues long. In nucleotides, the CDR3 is TGTGCCAGCACGTTAACGCAGGGCTCTCTGGTCACTGAAGCTTTCTTT. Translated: CASTLTQGSLVTEAFF. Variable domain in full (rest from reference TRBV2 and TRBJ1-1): EPEVTQTPSHQVTQMGQEVILRCVPISNHLYFYWYRQILGQKVEFLVSFYNNEISEKSEIFDDQFSVERPDGSNFTLKIRSTKLEDSAMYFCASTLTQGSLVTEAFFGQGTRLTVV.